Listed below are T cell receptor beta chains from one sample, sequenced in a study of shared clonotypes between healthy human individuals. The method was immunoSEQ multiplex PCR; TCRdb's version includes in-frame clones alone and lacks a portion of them. This sample has over 1.4 million clones; approximately 97% occur once, and the top ten carry approximately 1.1%. The specimen sequenced was naive CD4+ T cells sorted from blood. These receptors were taken from a man aged 30 to 45 in good health. CDR3s include the opening cysteine and the closing phenylalanine or tryptophan. A D gene is named only where the DNA matches it firmly. Only some rows state a clone size, as once, few, many or a class for expanded clones.

j_call d_call v_call clone_size cdr3_aa cdr3_nt
TRBJ1-1 . TRBV5-1 . CASSFRASTEAFF TGCGCCAGCAGCTTCAGGGCCAGCACTGAAGCTTTCTTT
TRBJ2-2 . TRBV30 . CAWNPTGELFF TGTGCCTGGAATCCTACCGGGGAGCTGTTTTTT
TRBJ2-1 . TRBV2 . CASSEARQLDEQFF TGTGCCAGCAGTGAAGCACGACAGCTGGATGAGCAGTTCTTC
TRBJ2-3 TRBD2 TRBV11-2 . CASSRGLAVSTDTQYF TGTGCCAGCAGCCGCGGACTAGCAGTTAGCACAGATACGCAGTATTTT
TRBJ1-1 . TRBV19 . CASTPDRKNTEAFF TGTGCCAGTACCCCGGACAGAAAGAACACTGAAGCTTTCTTT
TRBJ2-5 . TRBV5-1 . CASSYGGGAKETQYF TGCGCCAGCAGCTACGGAGGGGGCGCGAAAGAGACCCAGTACTTC
TRBJ1-5 . TRBV6-6 . CASSRTASNQPQHF TGTGCCAGCAGCCGTACAGCTAGCAATCAGCCCCAGCATTTT
TRBJ2-7 TRBD2 TRBV9 . CASSVVPSGRAHEQYF TGTGCCAGCAGCGTAGTACCCAGCGGGAGGGCCCACGAGCAGTACTTC
TRBJ2-2 TRBD2 TRBV14 once CASRNSGNAGELFF TGTGCCAGCAGAAACAGCGGGAATGCTGGGGAGCTGTTTTTT
TRBJ2-1 . TRBV29-1 . CSVAGPSRGSYNEQFF TGCAGCGTTGCGGGGCCGTCACGGGGGTCCTACAATGAGCAGTTCTTC
TRBJ2-3 . TRBV5-1 . CASAGLSTDTQYF TGCGCCAGCGCGGGTCTAAGCACAGATACGCAGTATTTT
TRBJ1-3 TRBD1 TRBV19 . CASKADRTGNTIYF TGTGCATCAAAGGCGGACAGGACTGGAAACACCATATATTTT
TRBJ2-3 TRBD2 TRBV7-6 . CASSSSTLAGYTDTQYF TGTGCCAGCAGCTCATCGACCTTAGCGGGATACACAGATACGCAGTATTTT
TRBJ2-2 TRBD1 TRBV29-1 . CSVDGTGTGELFF TGCAGCGTTGACGGGACAGGGACCGGGGAGCTGTTTTTT
TRBJ1-2 . TRBV19 . CASSDPLRDTNYGYTF TGTGCCAGTAGTGATCCACTCCGGGACACTAACTATGGCTACACCTTC
TRBJ2-3 TRBD2 TRBV29-1 once CSVEGGLAVSTDTQYF TGCAGCGTTGAAGGGGGACTAGCGGTTAGCACAGATACGCAGTATTTT
TRBJ2-7 . TRBV27 . CASSTVPNYEQYF TGTGCCAGCAGCACAGTACCCAACTACGAGCAGTACTTC
TRBJ2-2 . TRBV11-2 . CASSLVPGRGTGELFF TGTGCCAGCAGCTTAGTACCAGGGCGAGGCACCGGGGAGCTGTTTTTT